This is a list of T cell receptor beta chains from one sample in a study of cytomegalovirus exposure and HLA in healthy donors. Measured with immunoSEQ multiplex PCR; TCRdb has only the in-frame clones, and not every one. This sample yields about 230,000 clones, of which just under 80% are seen a single time; approximately 0.47% belongs to the top ten. Input material: PBMCs. The origin of the receptors is a boy younger than 18 in good health and CMV-seronegative. Each CDR3 is given with its conserved first and last residue. A D gene is named only where the DNA matches it firmly. Clone sizes are given selectively: once, few, many, or a class where the clone is expanded.

NA TRBJ2-7 NA TRBV5-1 13 TGCGCCAGCAGCTTCCAGGGGAATTACGAGCAGTACTTC CASSFQGNYEQYF
TRBD2 TRBJ2-5 NA TRBV2 13 TGTGCCAGCAGCTGGACTAGCCAGGAGACCCAGTACTTC CASSWTSQETQYF
TRBD1 TRBJ2-1 few TRBV4-1 15 TGCGCCAGCAGCCAAGAGGGGACAGGCTGGAATGAGCAGTTCTTC CASSQEGTGWNEQFF
NA TRBJ2-1 few TRBV5-6 13 TGTGCCAGCAGCTTTGAGGGAGACAATGAGCAGTTCTTC CASSFEGDNEQFF
NA TRBJ1-5 NA TRBV4-2 17 TGTGCCAGCAGCCAAGTTCTGCGGGGGGCTTTTAATCAGCCCCAGCATTTT CASSQVLRGAFNQPQHF
NA TRBJ1-2 NA TRBV13 12 TGTGCCAGCAGCTCGGGTCCCTATGGCTACACCTTC CASSSGPYGYTF
NA TRBJ2-7 NA TRBV15 14 TGTGCCACCAGCAGAGAGGGAGCATCCTACGAGCAGTACTTC CATSREGASYEQYF
TRBD1 TRBJ1-6 few TRBV5-1 15 TGCGCCAGCAGCCCCGGGACAGGGGTAGAATCACCCCTCCACTTT CASSPGTGVESPLHF
NA TRBJ2-4 NA TRBV6-5 14 TGTGCCAGCAGTTACAGGAGGGGGCGAAACATTCAGTACTTC CASSYRRGRNIQYF
TRBD2 TRBJ2-5 NA TRBV10-1 18 TGCGCCAGCAGCTCGGGACTAGCGGGGGGCTCACACCAAGAGACCCAGTACTTC CASSSGLAGGSHQETQYF
NA TRBJ2-6 NA TRBV5-6 18 TGTGCCAGCAGGGCCTCTGGGCGAATCCACTCTGGGGCCAACGTCCTGACTTTC CASRASGRIHSGANVLTF